A single sample is the source of the 29 T cell receptor beta chains below, sequenced in a study of OX40 agonist ivuxolimab in advanced cancers. TCRdb keeps only in-frame clones here, not all; method: immunoSEQ multiplex PCR. The data show more than 85,000 clones, roughly 80% seen once. The source material was CD4+ or CD8+ T cells sorted from blood, sampled in a trial of the OX40 agonist ivuxolimab. Receptors originate from an adult with an advanced solid tumor such as melanoma, head and neck, liver or kidney cancer.

The V gene is TRBV20-1, the J gene TRBJ2-5; D uncertain. The germline gives CDR1 DFQATT, CDR2 SNEGSKA (reference sequence). Trimming removed 4 bases from V and 3 bases from J, with 3 bases in between. This CDR3 region has 10 residues. The CDR3 nucleotides read TGCAGTGCTATCGAAGAGACCCAGTACTTC. Translation gives CSAIEETQYF.

The chain combines TRBV5-6 with TRBJ2-5; D call uncertain. CDR1 and CDR2 (germline): SGHDT, YYEEEE. V lost 0 bases, J lost 0 bases, and 15 bases lay in between. The CDR3 runs to 17 residues. DNA of the CDR3: TGTGCCAGCAGCTTGGTTAGAGCTAGGATGTACCAAGAGACCCAGTACTTC. It translates to CASSLVRARMYQETQYF.

Notes on this clone: Compared with germline, one end of the junction differs, possibly owing to a read error. Other DNA sequences in this sample translate to the same CDR3. The gene calls are TRBV7-6 and TRBJ1-6; D is possibly TRBD1 (5 bases). Germline values: CDR1 SGHVS, CDR2 FNYEAQ. This CDR3 is built from 17 residues. CDR3 amino acids: CASSLVVGDFYNSPLHF. The CDR3 DNA reads TGTGCCAGCAGCTTAGTCGTGGGGGATTTTTATAATTCACCCCTCCATTTT.

The CDR3 DNA sequence: TGTGCCAGCAGCCTTGGACAGGGGGCTACAGATACGCAGTATTTT. Protein sequence: CASSLGQGATDTQYF. The chain recombines TRBV7-3 with TRBJ2-3; 11 bases align to TRBD1. Germline values: CDR1 SGHTA, CDR2 FQGTGA. Trimming took 5 bases from V and 3 from J; bases not matched to a gene: 4. The CDR3 contains 15 residues.

V and J are TRBV7-2 and TRBJ1-1, with 8 bases matching TRBD1. Looked up from germline, CDR1 is SGHTA and CDR2 is FQGNSA. This CDR3 is 13 amino acids long. V shed 5 bases, J shed 4 bases, and the junction held 3 bases outside the gene matches. The CDR3 DNA is TGTGCCAGCAGCAACAGGGGGATCACTGAAGCTTTCTTT. It translates to CASSNRGITEAFF. Combining the CDR3 with reference TRBV7-2 and TRBJ1-1 gives the whole variable domain GAGVSQSPSNKVTEKGKDVELRCDPISGHTALYWYRQSLGQGLEFLIYFQGNSAPDKSGLPSDRFSAERTGGSVSTLTIQRTQQEDSAVYLCASSNRGITEAFFGQGTRLTVV.

This chain connects TRBV7-2 to TRBJ2-7; D possibly corresponds to TRBD1 (6 bases). This CDR3 contains 15 residues. CDR1 and CDR2 from the germline V gene are SGHTA and FQGNSA. With 5 bases removed from V and 3 bases from J, the gap between germline ends came to 17 bases. CDR3 coding DNA: TGTGCCAGCAGCCCGCTTGACAGGTCTGGCTACGAGCAGTACTTC. Residues: CASSPLDRSGYEQYF. The full variable domain, in which reference TRBV7-2 and TRBJ2-7 provide the parts outside the CDR3, is GAGVSQSPSNKVTEKGKDVELRCDPISGHTALYWYRQSLGQGLEFLIYFQGNSAPDKSGLPSDRFSAERTGGSVSTLTIQRTQQEDSAVYLCASSPLDRSGYEQYFGPGTRLTVT.

This chain connects TRBV10-3 to TRBJ2-3; D is possibly TRBD1 (5 bases). The length of the CDR3 is 12 residues. Looked up from germline, CDR1 is ENHRY and CDR2 is SYGVKD. V was pared by 4 bases and J by 5 bases, with 7 bases between. The CDR3 DNA reads TGTGCCATCAGTGTTCAGGGAGATACGCAGTATTTT. Residues: CAISVQGDTQYF.

The gene calls are TRBV19 and TRBJ1-1; 8 bases line up with TRBD1. The germline V gene has CDR1 LNHDA and CDR2 SQIVND (reference sequence). This CDR3 spans 14 amino acids. V shed 8 bases, J shed 0 bases, and the junction held 5 bases outside the gene matches. The CDR3 bases are TGTGCCAGTGCCCGGACAGGGATGAACACTGAAGCTTTCTTT. Amino acids: CASARTGMNTEAFF.

This clone was recorded a few times. The V and J genes are TRBV28 and TRBJ1-6; the match to TRBD1 covers 9 bases. The V gene end was trimmed by 5 bases and the J gene end by 7 bases; junction bases not matched to a gene: 3. CDR3 length equals 14 residues. Germline CDR1 is MDHEN and CDR2 is SYDVKM. CDR3 residues: CASSPGQGNSPLHF. The CDR3 coding sequence is TGTGCCAGCAGTCCCGGACAGGGGAATTCACCCCTCCACTTT.

This clone has a single count. The CDR3 loop reads CASTADISYEQYF. As DNA, the CDR3 is TGTGCCAGCACCGCGGACATCTCCTACGAGCAGTACTTC. This rearrangement joins TRBV6-5 to TRBJ2-7, with D maybe TRBD1 (5 bases). CDR3 length: 13 amino acids. Trimming removed 7 bases at V and 0 bases at J, with 10 bases between. CDR1 is MNHEY and CDR2 is SVGAGI in the germline V gene.

J is TRBJ1-1 and V is TRBV28; TRBD1 matches 9 bases. The CDR3 is 14 amino acids. Trimming removed 6 bases from V and 6 bases from J; junction bases left unmatched: 8. CDR1 is MDHEN and CDR2 is SYDVKM in the germline V gene. This chain's CDR3 is CASRGTGWVSEAFF. The CDR3 nucleotides read TGTGCCAGCAGGGGGACAGGGTGGGTATCTGAAGCTTTCTTT. Combining the CDR3 with reference TRBV28 and TRBJ1-1 gives the whole variable domain DVKVTQSSRYLVKRTGEKVFLECVQDMDHENMFWYRQDPGLGLRLIYFSYDVKMKEKGDIPEGYSVSREKKERFSLILESASTNQTSMYLCASRGTGWVSEAFFGQGTRLTVV.

This clone occurred a few times. The chain has TRBV7-2 and TRBJ2-7; D possibly corresponds to TRBD2 (6 bases). With 1 base removed from V and 6 bases from J, the gap between germline ends came to 22 bases. The germline V gene encodes CDR1 SGHTA and CDR2 FQGNSA. CDR3 length equals 17 residues. The CDR3 sequence: CASSLVFGGGMRSEQYF. The CDR3 nucleotides read TGTGCCAGCAGCTTAGTTTTTGGAGGAGGGATGCGCAGCGAGCAGTACTTC.

CDR3 DNA sequence: TGTGCCAGCAGCTCCGGGACTATGAAAGAGGGAACCCAGTACTTC. It is translated as CASSSGTMKEGTQYF. The gene calls are TRBV11-2 and TRBJ2-5, with 7 nucleotides matching TRBD2. The CDR3 extends over 15 amino acids. Germline loops: CDR1 SGHAT, CDR2 FQNNGV. Losses at the gene ends were 4 bases for V and 8 bases for J; bases not matched to a gene: 13.

V usage is TRBV10-3 and J usage is TRBJ2-4; no reliable D call. V shed 2 bases and J shed 1 base, with 3 bases lying between them. The germline CDR1 and CDR2 sequences are ENHRY and SYGVKD. The CDR3 has 13 residues. CDR3 coding DNA: TGTGCCATCAGTGAGGGGGCCAAAAACATTCAGTACTTC. Translation: CAISEGAKNIQYF.

This clone was seen more than once but under ten times. The chain recombines TRBV7-9 with TRBJ2-7; 11 nucleotides align to TRBD2. Trimming removed 8 bases from V and 6 bases from J; junction bases left unmatched: 6. CDR1 and CDR2 from the germline V gene are SEHNR and FQNEAQ (reference sequence). The CDR3 loop spans 13 amino acids. CDR3 residues: CASSLAGVSEQYF. The CDR3, as DNA: TGTGCCAGCTCACTAGCGGGAGTATCCGAGCAGTACTTC.

This rearrangement joins TRBV19 to TRBJ2-7; 7 bases line up with TRBD2. The CDR3 runs to 14 residues. Germline V gene data show CDR1 as LNHDA and CDR2 as SQIVND (reference sequence). V lost 5 bases, J lost 0 bases, and 4 bases stayed unmatched. CDR3 protein: CASSFRTSSYEQYF. DNA for the CDR3: TGTGCCAGTAGTTTCCGGACTAGCTCCTACGAGCAGTACTTC.

V usage is TRBV7-9 and J usage is TRBJ2-7; 15 nucleotides line up with TRBD2. Per germline, CDR1 SEHNR and CDR2 FQNEAQ (reference sequence). The CDR3 is made up of 13 amino acids. After removal of 8 bases from V and 5 bases from J, the junction contained 1 base not matched to a gene. The CDR3 nucleotides read TGTGCCAGCGGACTAGCGGGGGGGAACGAGCAGTACTTC. It yields the protein CASGLAGGNEQYF.

This chain connects TRBV7-9 to TRBJ1-4; maybe TRBD1 (6 bases). The CDR3 contains 15 residues. V shed 5 bases and J shed 0 bases, with 10 bases lying between them. Germline CDR1 and CDR2: SEHNR and FQNEAQ (reference sequence). In nucleotides, the CDR3 is TGTGCCAGCAGCCCGGACAGTGCAACTAATGAAAAACTGTTTTTT. Its translation is CASSPDSATNEKLFF.

The genes are TRBV7-9 and TRBJ2-3; weak D call: TRBD1 (6 bases). The length of the CDR3 is 14 residues. The V gene's germline CDR1 is SEHNR and CDR2 FQNEAQ (reference sequence). V shed 4 bases and J shed 8 bases, with 16 bases lying between them. Here the CDR3 DNA reads TGTGCCAGCAGCTATCTCGCAGGGGCCGGTACGCAGTATTTT. It yields the protein CASSYLAGAGTQYF.

For the CDR3, the DNA is TGTGCCAGCAGGTTACAGGGGCTTAGGCCCCAGCATTTT. It codes for CASRLQGLRPQHF. V is TRBV28 and J is TRBJ1-5, with 7 bases lining up with TRBD1. This CDR3 comprises 13 residues. The junction had 8 bases not matched to a gene; V was cut back by 6 bases and J by 9 bases. The V gene's germline CDR1 is MDHEN and CDR2 SYDVKM.

The chain carries TRBV4-3 and TRBJ2-1, with a weak D call TRBD2 (6 bases). V dropped 0 bases and J dropped 0 bases, with 12 bases sitting between them. Germline CDR1 is LGHNA and CDR2 is YSLEER. The CDR3 consists of 17 residues. The CDR3 loop reads CASSQDSGGTSYNEQFF. The CDR3 DNA follows: TGCGCCAGCAGCCAAGATTCAGGCGGGACCTCCTACAATGAGCAGTTCTTC.

The chain recombines TRBV28 with TRBJ2-6, with 9 bases matching TRBD1. V gave up 6 bases and J gave up 3 bases; unmatched junction bases: 12. The CDR3 loop spans 18 amino acids. The germline CDR1 and CDR2 sequences are MDHEN and SYDVKM. In nucleotides, the CDR3 is TGTGCCAGCAGGCGCGACCTACAGGGGGCGTATGGGGCCAACGTCCTGACTTTC. Its protein is CASRRDLQGAYGANVLTF.

The CDR3 DNA sequence: TGCGCCAGCAGTGAGTCGGGACGGACTAGCGGGAGGATTTACAATGAGCAGTTCTTC. Protein product: CASSESGRTSGRIYNEQFF. The V gene is TRBV10-1, the J gene TRBJ2-1; 14 bases are a match to TRBD2. V shed 0 bases and J 4 bases; nucleotides not matched to a gene: 8. The CDR3 loop spans 19 amino acids. CDR1 is WNHNN and CDR2 is SYGVQD in the germline V gene (reference sequence).

The J gene is TRBJ1-1, the V gene TRBV19, with 10 bases fitting TRBD1. The CDR3 covers 14 residues. Germline CDR1 reads LNHDA; CDR2 reads SQIVND (reference sequence). Losses at the gene ends were 5 bases for V and 6 bases for J; bases not matched to a gene: 6. The CDR3 sequence: CASSVDRGRPEAFF. The CDR3 bases are TGTGCCAGTAGTGTTGACAGGGGGCGGCCTGAAGCTTTCTTT.

This clone appeared once. The chain is built from TRBV5-5 and TRBJ1-2, with D possibly matching TRBD1 (6 bases). Trimming cost V 0 bases and J 4 bases, with 16 bases left between them. CDR1 is SGHKS, CDR2 YYEKEE, per germline (reference sequence). This CDR3 has 16 residues. The CDR3 DNA is TGTGCCAGCAGCTTGGGGGAAGGCAGGGGTAGCTATGGCTACACCTTC. It translates to CASSLGEGRGSYGYTF.

This clone appeared a few times. The genes are TRBV6-5 and TRBJ1-1; D is unclear. CDR1 is MNHEY and CDR2 is SVGAGI in the germline V gene. V shed 4 bases and J shed 4 bases, with 7 bases lying between them. This CDR3 contains 12 residues. CDR3 amino acids: CASSSTGTEAFF. In nucleotides, the CDR3 is TGTGCCAGCAGTTCTACTGGCACTGAAGCTTTCTTT.

The V gene is TRBV6-5, the J gene TRBJ1-4; the D is unclear. Germline CDR1 is MNHEY and CDR2 is SVGAGI. The V and J ends lost 4 bases and 6 bases respectively, with 12 bases between them. The CDR3 is made up of 14 amino acids. CDR3 nucleotides: TGTGCCAGCAGTTTTGATTTTAGATATGAAAAACTGTTTTTT. It encodes CASSFDFRYEKLFF.

The chain combines TRBV6-5 with TRBJ1-5; no clear D gene. The ends were cut back, 4 bases at V and 9 bases at J, with 7 bases in the middle. Germline V CDR1 and CDR2: MNHEY, SVGAGI. This CDR3 comprises 11 residues. CDR3 bases: TGTGCCAGCAGTTCCCAAGCGCCCCAGCATTTT. Its translation is CASSSQAPQHF.

This chain connects TRBV25-1 to TRBJ1-1; possibly TRBD1 for D (5 bases). The CDR3 totals 14 residues. The germline V and J ends were trimmed by 6 bases and 1 base, with 12 bases remaining between them. Looked up from germline, CDR1 is MGHDK and CDR2 is SYGVNS. The CDR3 loop is CASSKVGANTEAFF. The CDR3 region has the DNA TGTGCCAGCAGCAAAGTAGGGGCGAACACTGAAGCTTTCTTT.